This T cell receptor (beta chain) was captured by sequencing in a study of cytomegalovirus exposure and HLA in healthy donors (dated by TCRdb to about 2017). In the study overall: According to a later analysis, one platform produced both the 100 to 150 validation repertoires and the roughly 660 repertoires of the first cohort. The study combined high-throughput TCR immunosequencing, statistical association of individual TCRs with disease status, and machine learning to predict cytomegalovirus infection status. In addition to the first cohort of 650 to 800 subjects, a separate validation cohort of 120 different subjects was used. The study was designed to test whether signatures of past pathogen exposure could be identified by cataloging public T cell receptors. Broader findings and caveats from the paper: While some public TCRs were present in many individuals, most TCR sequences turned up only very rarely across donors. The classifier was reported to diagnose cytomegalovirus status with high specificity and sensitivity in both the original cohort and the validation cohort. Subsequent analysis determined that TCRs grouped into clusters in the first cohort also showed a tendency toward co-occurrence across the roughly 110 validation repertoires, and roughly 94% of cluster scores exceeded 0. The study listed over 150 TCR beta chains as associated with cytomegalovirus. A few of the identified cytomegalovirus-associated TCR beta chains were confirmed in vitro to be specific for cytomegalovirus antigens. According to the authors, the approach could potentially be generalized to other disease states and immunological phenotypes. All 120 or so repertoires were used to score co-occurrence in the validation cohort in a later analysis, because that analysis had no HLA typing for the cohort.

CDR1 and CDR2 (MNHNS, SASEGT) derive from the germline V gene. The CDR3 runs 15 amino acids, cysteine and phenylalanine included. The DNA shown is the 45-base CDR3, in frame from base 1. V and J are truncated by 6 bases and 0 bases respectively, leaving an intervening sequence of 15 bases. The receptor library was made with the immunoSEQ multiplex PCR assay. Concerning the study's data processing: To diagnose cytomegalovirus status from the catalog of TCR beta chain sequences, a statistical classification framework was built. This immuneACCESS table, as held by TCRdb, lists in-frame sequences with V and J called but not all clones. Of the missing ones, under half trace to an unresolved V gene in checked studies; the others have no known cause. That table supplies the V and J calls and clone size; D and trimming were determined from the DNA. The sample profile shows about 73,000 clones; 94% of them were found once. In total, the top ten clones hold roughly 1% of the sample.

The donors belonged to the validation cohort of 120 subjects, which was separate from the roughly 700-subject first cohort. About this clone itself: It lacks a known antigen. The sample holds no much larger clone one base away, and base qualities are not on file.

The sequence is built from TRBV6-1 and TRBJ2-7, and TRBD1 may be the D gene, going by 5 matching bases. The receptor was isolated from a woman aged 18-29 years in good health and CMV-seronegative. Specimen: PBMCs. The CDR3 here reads CASRPGWSSSYEQYF. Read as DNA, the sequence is TGTGCCAGCAGGCCAGGGTGGAGCAGCTCCTACGAGCAGTACTTC.